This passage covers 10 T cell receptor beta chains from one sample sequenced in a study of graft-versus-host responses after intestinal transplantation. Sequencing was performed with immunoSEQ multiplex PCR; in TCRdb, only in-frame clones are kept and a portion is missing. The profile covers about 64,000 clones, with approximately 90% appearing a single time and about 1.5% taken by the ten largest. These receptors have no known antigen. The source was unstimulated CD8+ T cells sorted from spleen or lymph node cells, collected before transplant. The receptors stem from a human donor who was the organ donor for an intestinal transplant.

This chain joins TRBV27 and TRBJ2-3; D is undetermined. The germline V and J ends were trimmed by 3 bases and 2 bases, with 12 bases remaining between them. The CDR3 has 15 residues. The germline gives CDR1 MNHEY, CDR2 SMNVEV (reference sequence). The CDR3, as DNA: TGTGCCAGCAGTTTTTTGGTCACTAACACAGATACGCAGTATTTT. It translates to CASSFLVTNTDTQYF.

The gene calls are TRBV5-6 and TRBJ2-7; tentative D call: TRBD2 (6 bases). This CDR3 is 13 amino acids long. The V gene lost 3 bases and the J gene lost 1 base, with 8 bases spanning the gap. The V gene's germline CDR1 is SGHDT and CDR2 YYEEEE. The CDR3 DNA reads TGTGCCAGCAGCTCCGGGAGATCCTACGAGCAGTACTTC. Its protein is CASSSGRSYEQYF.

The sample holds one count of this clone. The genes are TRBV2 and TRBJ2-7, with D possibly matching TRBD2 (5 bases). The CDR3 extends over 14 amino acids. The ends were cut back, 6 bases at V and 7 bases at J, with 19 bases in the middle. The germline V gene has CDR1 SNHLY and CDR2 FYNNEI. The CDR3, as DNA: TGTGCCAGCAGACATTCTGGAGACCCGGGGGAGCAGTACTTC. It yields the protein CASRHSGDPGEQYF. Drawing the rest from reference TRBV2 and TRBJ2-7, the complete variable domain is EPEVTQTPSHQVTQMGQEVILRCVPISNHLYFYWYRQILGQKVEFLVSFYNNEISEKSEIFDDQFSVERPDGSNFTLKIRSTKLEDSAMYFCASRHSGDPGEQYFGPGTRLTVT.

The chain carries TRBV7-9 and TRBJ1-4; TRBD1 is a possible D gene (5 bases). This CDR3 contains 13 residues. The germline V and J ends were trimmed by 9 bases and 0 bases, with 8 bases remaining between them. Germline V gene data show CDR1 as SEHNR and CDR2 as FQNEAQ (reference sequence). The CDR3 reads CASADTTNEKLFF. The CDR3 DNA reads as TGTGCCAGTGCGGACACAACTAATGAAAAACTGTTTTTT. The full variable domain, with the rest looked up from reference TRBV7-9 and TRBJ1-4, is DTGVSQNPRHKITKRGQNVTFRCDPISEHNRLYWYRQTLGQGPEFLTYFQNEAQLEKSRLLSDRFSAERPKGSFSTLEIQRTEQGDSAMYLCASADTTNEKLFFGSGTQLSVL.

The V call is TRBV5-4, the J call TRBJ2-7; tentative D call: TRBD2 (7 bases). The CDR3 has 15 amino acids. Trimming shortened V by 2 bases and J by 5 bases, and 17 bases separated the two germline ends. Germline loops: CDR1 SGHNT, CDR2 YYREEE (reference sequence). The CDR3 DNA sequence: TGTGCCAGCAGCTTAGGGGGGGTCTATCGCGACGAGCAGTACTTC. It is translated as CASSLGGVYRDEQYF.

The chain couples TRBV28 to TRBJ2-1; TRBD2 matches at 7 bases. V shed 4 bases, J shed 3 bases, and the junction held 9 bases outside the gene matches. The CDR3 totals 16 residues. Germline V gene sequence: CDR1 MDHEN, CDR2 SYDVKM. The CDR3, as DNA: TGTGCCAGCAGTTGGATCGGGACTAATGGCTACAATGAGCAGTTCTTC. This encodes CASSWIGTNGYNEQFF.

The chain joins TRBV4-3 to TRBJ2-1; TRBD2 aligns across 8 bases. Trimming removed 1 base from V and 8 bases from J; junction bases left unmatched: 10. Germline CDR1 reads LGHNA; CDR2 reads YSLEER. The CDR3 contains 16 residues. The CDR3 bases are TGCGCCAGCAGCCAAGTGGGGGGCGGGGGGATGGATGAGCAGTTCTTC. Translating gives CASSQVGGGGMDEQFF.

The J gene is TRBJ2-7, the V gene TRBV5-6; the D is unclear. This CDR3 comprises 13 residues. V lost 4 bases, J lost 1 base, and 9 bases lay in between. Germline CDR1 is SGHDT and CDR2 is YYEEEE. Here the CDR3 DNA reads TGTGCCAGCAGCCGTACATCATCCTACGAGCAGTACTTC. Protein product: CASSRTSSYEQYF.

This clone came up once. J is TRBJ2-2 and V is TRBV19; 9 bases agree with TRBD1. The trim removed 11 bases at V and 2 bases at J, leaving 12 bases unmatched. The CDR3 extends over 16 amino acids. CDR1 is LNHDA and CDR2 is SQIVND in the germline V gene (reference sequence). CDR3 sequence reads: CAGYPLTGGNTGELFF. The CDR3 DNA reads TGTGCCGGCTATCCTCTGACAGGGGGAAACACCGGGGAGCTGTTTTTT.

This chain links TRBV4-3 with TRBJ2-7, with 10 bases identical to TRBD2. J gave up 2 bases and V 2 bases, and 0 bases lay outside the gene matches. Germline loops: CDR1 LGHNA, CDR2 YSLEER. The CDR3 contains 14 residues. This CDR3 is CASSQTSGTYEQYF. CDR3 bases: TGCGCCAGCAGCCAAACTAGCGGGACCTACGAGCAGTACTTC.